This T cell receptor beta chain was recovered during a study of blood T cell repertoires in COVID-19. Study overall: COVID-19 samples collected from the United States, Italy and Spain covered acute and convalescent phases. From T cells, B-cell-depleted T cells, or PBMCs came the material, which was cDNA or gDNA.

V was pared by 6 bases and J by 0 bases, with 12 bases between. CDR1 is SNHLY and CDR2 is FYNNEI in the germline V gene. This CDR3 spans 15 amino acids. In the study's own analysis: The assay estimated nucleated cells by amplifying reference gene primers. Here immunoSEQ multiplex PCR was the method, and the copy in TCRdb shows in-frame clones only, minus some. That table gives V, J and clone size, and the DNA gave D and trimming. The profile covers roughly 140,000 clones, with 76% appearing a single time and roughly 4.3% taken by the ten largest. This TCR came from a man aged 55 to 70 with acute or convalescent COVID-19. The rearrangement joins TRBV2 to TRBJ2-1; no reliable D call. Sample: peripheral blood. The CDR3 DNA follows: TGTGCCAGCAGCCCATTTTCGAGCTCCTACAATGAGCAGTTCTTC. The encoded protein is CASSPFSSSYNEQFF.